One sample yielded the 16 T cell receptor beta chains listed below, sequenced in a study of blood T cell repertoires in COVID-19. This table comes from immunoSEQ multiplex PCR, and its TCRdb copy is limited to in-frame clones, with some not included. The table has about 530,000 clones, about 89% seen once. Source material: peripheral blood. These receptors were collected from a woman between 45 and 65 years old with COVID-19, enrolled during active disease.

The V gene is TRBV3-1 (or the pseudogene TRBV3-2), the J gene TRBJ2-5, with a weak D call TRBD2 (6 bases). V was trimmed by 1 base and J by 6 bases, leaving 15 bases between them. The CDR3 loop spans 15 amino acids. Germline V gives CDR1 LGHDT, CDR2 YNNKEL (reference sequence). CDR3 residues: CASSQVPGVPKTQYF. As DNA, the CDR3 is TGTGCCAGCAGCCAAGTCCCGGGAGTGCCCAAGACCCAGTACTTC.

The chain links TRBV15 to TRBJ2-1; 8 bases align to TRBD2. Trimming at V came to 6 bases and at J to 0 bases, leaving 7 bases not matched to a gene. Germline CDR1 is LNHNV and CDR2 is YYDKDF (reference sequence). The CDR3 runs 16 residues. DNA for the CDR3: TGTGCCACCAGTTTAGGGCTAGCGGGCTCCTACAATGAGCAGTTCTTC. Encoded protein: CATSLGLAGSYNEQFF.

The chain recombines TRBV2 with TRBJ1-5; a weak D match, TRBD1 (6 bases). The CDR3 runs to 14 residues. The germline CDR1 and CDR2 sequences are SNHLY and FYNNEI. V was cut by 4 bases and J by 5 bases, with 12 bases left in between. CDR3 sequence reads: CASSVPTGYQPQHF. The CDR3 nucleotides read TGTGCCAGCAGTGTCCCCACAGGGTATCAGCCCCAGCATTTT.

The CDR3 DNA sequence: TGTGCCAGCAGAGGACAAGACTTCACTGAAGCTTTCTTT. It specifies CASRGQDFTEAFF. The gene calls are TRBV12-3 or TRBV12-4 and TRBJ1-1, with D possibly being TRBD1 (5 bases). V was cut by 6 bases and J by 4 bases, with 12 bases left in between. The CDR3 runs to 13 residues.

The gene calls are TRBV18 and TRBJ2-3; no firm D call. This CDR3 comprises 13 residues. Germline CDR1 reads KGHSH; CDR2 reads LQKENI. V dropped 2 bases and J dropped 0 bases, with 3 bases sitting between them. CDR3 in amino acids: CASSPSSTDTQYF. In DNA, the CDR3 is TGTGCCAGCTCACCAAGCAGCACAGATACGCAGTATTTT.

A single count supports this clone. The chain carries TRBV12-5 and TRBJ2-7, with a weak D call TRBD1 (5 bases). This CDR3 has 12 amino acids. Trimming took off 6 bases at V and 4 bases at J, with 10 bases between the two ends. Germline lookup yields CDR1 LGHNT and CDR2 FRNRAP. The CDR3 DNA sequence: TGTGCTAGTGGCCTAAACAGGTACGAGCAGTACTTC. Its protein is CASGLNRYEQYF.

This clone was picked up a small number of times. Written as DNA, the CDR3 is TGTGCCAGTAGGCGACAGCTATCGGGTCTCAATGAGCAGTTCTTC. Its protein is CASRRQLSGLNEQFF. This chain uses TRBV19 with TRBJ2-1, with D possibly being TRBD1 (5 bases). Trimming took off 6 bases at V and 6 bases at J, with 18 bases between the two ends. Germline V lookup: CDR1 LNHDA, CDR2 SQIVND (reference sequence). The CDR3 spans 15 residues.

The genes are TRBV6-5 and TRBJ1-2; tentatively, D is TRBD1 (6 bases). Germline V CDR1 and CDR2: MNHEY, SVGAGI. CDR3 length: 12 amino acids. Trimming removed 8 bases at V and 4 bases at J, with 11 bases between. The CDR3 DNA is TGTGCCAGCCGACCGACAGGCTATGGCTACACCTTC. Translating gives CASRPTGYGYTF.

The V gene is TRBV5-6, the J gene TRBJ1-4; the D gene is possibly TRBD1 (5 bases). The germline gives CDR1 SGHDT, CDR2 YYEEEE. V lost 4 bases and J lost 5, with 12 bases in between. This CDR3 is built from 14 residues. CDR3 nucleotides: TGTGCCAGCAGCCCCTGGGACTTAAATGAAAAACTGTTTTTT. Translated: CASSPWDLNEKLFF. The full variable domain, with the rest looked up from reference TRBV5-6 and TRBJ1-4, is DAGVTQSPTHLIKTRGQQVTLRCSPKSGHDTVSWYQQALGQGPQFIFQYYEEEERQRGNFPDRFSGHQFPNYSSELNVNALLLGDSALYLCASSPWDLNEKLFFGSGTQLSVL.

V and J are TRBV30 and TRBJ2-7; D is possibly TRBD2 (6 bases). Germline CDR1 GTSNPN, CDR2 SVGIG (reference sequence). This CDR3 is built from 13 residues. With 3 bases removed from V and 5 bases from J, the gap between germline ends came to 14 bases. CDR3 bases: TGTGCCTGGAGACAAGGGACTCGGGACGAGCAGTACTTC. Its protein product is CAWRQGTRDEQYF.

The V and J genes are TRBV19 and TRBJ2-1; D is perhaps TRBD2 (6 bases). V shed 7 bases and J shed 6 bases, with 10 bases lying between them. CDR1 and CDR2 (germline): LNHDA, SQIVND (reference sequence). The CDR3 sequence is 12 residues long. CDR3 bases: TGTGCCAGTATAGGAGGGGTCAATGAGCAGTTCTTC. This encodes CASIGGVNEQFF.

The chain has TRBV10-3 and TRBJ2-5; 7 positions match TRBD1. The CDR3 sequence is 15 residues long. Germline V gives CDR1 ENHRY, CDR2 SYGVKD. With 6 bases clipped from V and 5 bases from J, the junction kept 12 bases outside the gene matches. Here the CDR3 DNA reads TGTGCCATCAGGAACACAGGGGATAGGGCGGAGACCCAGTACTTC. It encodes CAIRNTGDRAETQYF.

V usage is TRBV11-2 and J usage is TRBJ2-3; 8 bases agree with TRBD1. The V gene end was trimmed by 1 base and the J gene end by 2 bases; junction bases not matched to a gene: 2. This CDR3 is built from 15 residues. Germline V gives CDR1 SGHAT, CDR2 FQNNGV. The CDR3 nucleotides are TGTGCCAGCAGCTTAGGACAGGGGCTCACAGATACGCAGTATTTT. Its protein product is CASSLGQGLTDTQYF.

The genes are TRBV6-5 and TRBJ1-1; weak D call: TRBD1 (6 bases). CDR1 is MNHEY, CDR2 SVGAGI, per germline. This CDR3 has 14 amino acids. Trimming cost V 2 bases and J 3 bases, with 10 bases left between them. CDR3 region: CASSYRAGDTEAFF. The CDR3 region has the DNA TGTGCCAGCAGTTACAGGGCAGGGGACACTGAAGCTTTCTTT.

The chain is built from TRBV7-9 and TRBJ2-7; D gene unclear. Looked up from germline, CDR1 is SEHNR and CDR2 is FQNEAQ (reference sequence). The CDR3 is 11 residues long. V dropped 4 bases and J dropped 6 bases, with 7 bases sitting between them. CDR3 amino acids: CASSSLSEQYF. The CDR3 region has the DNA TGTGCCAGCAGCTCTCTAAGCGAGCAGTACTTC.

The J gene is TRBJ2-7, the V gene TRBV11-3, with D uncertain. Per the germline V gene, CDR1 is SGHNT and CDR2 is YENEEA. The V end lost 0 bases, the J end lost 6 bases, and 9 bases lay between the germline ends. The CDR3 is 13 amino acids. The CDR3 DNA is TGTGCCAGCAGCTTAGATGAGGCCGCCGAGCAGTACTTC. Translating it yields CASSLDEAAEQYF. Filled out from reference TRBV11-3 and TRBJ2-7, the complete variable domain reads EAGVVQSPRYKIIEKKQPVAFWCNPISGHNTLYWYLQNLGQGPELLIRYENEEAVDDSQLPKDRFSAERLKGVDSTLKIQPAELGDSAVYLCASSLDEAAEQYFGPGTRLTVT.